A single sample gave rise to the 13 T cell receptor beta chains below, sequenced in a study of T cell responses to AZD1222 COVID-19 vaccine. Assay used: immunoSEQ multiplex PCR; TCRdb lists only in-frame clones, some missing. The sample lists about 150,000 clones; 91% were seen once. The source was peripheral blood, collected 28 days after the second AZD1222 dose. These receptors were collected from an adult who received the AZD1222 COVID-19 vaccine.

The V call is TRBV5-4, the J call TRBJ1-4; 8 nucleotides line up with TRBD1. Germline CDR1 SGHNT, CDR2 YYREEE (reference sequence). The CDR3 extends over 16 amino acids. The V gene end was trimmed by 3 bases and the J gene end by 5 bases; junction bases not matched to a gene: 9. The CDR3 DNA sequence: TGTGCCAGCAGCTCCCTGGGGACAGGCGTGAATGAAAAACTGTTTTTT. Amino acid sequence: CASSSLGTGVNEKLFF.

The rearrangement uses TRBV28 and TRBJ1-2; D may be TRBD1 (5 bases). The CDR3 is 15 amino acids. Trimming removed 7 bases at V and 5 bases at J, with 20 bases between. Germline-derived CDR1 and CDR2 are MDHEN and SYDVKM. In DNA, the CDR3 is TGTGCCAGCAACCCTAGGACTGTCGGGGGATATGGCTACACCTTC. Translated: CASNPRTVGGYGYTF.

This rearrangement joins TRBV12-3 or TRBV12-4 to TRBJ2-7; 9 nucleotides match TRBD2. The CDR3 contains 13 residues. With V trimmed by 5 bases and J by 7 bases, 6 bases remained unmatched. The CDR3 nucleotides read TGTGCCAGCAGTACCGGACTAGCGTATGAGCAGTACTTC. This encodes CASSTGLAYEQYF.

V is TRBV7-2 and J is TRBJ1-1, with D tentatively TRBD1 (6 bases). The CDR3 runs to 13 residues. Trimming pared 5 bases from V and 8 bases from J, leaving 15 bases between. Germline V gene data show CDR1 as SGHTA and CDR2 as FQGNSA. CDR3 protein: CASSPRGGREAFF. The DNA for the CDR3 is TGTGCCAGCAGCCCGCGGGGGGGCAGGGAAGCTTTCTTT.

This chain links TRBV11-1 with TRBJ2-7; no definite D call. CDR3 length equals 13 residues. V was cut by 5 bases and J by 2 bases, with 10 bases left in between. Germline V lookup: CDR1 SGHAT, CDR2 FQDESV (reference sequence). CDR3 DNA: TGTGCCAGCAGCCGCGCCAGCGCCTACGAGCAGTACTTC. Its translation: CASSRASAYEQYF.

J is TRBJ2-1 and V is TRBV14; D is unresolved. The V gene lost 4 bases and the J gene lost 0 bases, with 16 bases spanning the gap. The CDR3 totals 17 residues. Germline V gives CDR1 SGHDN, CDR2 FVKESK. The CDR3 loop is CASSPMGVQSSYNEQFF. The CDR3 region has the DNA TGTGCCAGCAGCCCCATGGGCGTCCAGAGCTCCTACAATGAGCAGTTCTTC.

The rearrangement links TRBV4-3 to TRBJ2-1; D unclear. CDR3 length equals 16 residues. CDR1 is LGHNA, CDR2 YSLEER, per germline. V lost 0 bases and J 4 bases, leaving 13 bases between the germline ends. CDR3 region: CASSQDGSTQYNEQFF. DNA of the CDR3: TGCGCCAGCAGCCAAGATGGTTCGACTCAATACAATGAGCAGTTCTTC.

The V and J genes are TRBV13 and TRBJ2-7, with D perhaps TRBD2 (7 bases). The CDR3 extends over 16 amino acids. Germline V gene data show CDR1 as PRHDT and CDR2 as FYEKMQ (reference sequence). The V gene lost 5 bases and the J gene lost 2 bases, with 19 bases spanning the gap. The CDR3, as DNA: TGTGCCAGCAGCGGGGGCGACCCTAGCGGTACCTACGAGCAGTACTTC. Translating gives CASSGGDPSGTYEQYF.

The V call is TRBV4-3, the J call TRBJ1-5, with D maybe TRBD1 (6 bases). V dropped 0 bases and J dropped 9 bases, with 15 bases sitting between them. This CDR3 region has 15 residues. CDR1 is LGHNA, CDR2 YSLEER, per germline. Here the CDR3 DNA reads TGCGCCAGCAGCCAAGATATGGGGGGCGTGAGGCCCCAGCATTTT. Amino acids: CASSQDMGGVRPQHF.

This clone was seen a single time. The chain employs TRBV9 and TRBJ2-6, with D possibly matching TRBD1 (5 bases). The germline V and J ends were trimmed by 4 bases and 0 bases, with 17 bases remaining between them. Germline CDR1 SGDLS, CDR2 YYNGEE. The CDR3 has 18 amino acids. The DNA of the CDR3 is TGTGCCAGCAGCCTCCCGTCAGGGCCCAACTCTGGGGCCAACGTCCTGACTTTC. Protein product: CASSLPSGPNSGANVLTF.

The chain recombines TRBV11-2 with TRBJ2-1, with D unclear. Germline assignment: CDR1 SGHAT and CDR2 FQNNGV. The germline V and J ends were trimmed by 3 bases and 5 bases, with 14 bases remaining between them. The CDR3 extends over 15 amino acids. As DNA, the CDR3 is TGTGCCAGCAGCTTTGATACCTTTTGGAACAATGAGCAGTTCTTC. This gives the protein CASSFDTFWNNEQFF.

The chain recombines TRBV24-1 with TRBJ1-2; D uncertain. Trimming took off 4 bases at V and 5 bases at J, with 10 bases between the two ends. In germline, CDR1 is KGHDR, CDR2 SFDVKD. The CDR3 has 13 residues. The CDR3 loop is CATSEGVPYGYTF. The CDR3 nucleotides read TGTGCCACCAGTGAGGGCGTCCCTTATGGCTACACCTTC.

CDR3 nucleotide sequence: TGTGCCAGCAGCCGGACAGTCCAAAGCTACGAGCAGTACTTC. It is translated as CASSRTVQSYEQYF. The V call is TRBV3-1 (or the pseudogene TRBV3-2), the J call TRBJ2-7, with D possibly being TRBD1 (6 bases). The germline V and J ends were trimmed by 4 bases and 3 bases, with 13 bases remaining between them. Germline loops: CDR1 LGHDT, CDR2 YNNKEL (reference sequence). The length of the CDR3 is 14 residues.